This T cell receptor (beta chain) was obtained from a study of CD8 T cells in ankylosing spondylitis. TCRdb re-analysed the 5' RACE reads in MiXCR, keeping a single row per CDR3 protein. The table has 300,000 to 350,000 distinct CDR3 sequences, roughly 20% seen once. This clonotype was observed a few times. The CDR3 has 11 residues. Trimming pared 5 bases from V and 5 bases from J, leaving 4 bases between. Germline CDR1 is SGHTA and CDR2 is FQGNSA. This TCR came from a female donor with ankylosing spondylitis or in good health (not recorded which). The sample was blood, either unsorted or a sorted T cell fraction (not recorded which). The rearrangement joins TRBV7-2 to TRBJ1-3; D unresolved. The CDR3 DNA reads TGTGCCAGCAGCCGTCGAAACACCATATATTTT. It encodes CASSRRNTIYF. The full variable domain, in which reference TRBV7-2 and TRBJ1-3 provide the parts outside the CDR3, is GAGVSQSPSNKVTEKGKDVELRCDPISGHTALYWYRQSLGQGLEFLIYFQGNSAPDKSGLPSDRFSAERTGGSVSTLTIQRTQQEDSAVYLCASSRRNTIYFGEGSWLTVV.